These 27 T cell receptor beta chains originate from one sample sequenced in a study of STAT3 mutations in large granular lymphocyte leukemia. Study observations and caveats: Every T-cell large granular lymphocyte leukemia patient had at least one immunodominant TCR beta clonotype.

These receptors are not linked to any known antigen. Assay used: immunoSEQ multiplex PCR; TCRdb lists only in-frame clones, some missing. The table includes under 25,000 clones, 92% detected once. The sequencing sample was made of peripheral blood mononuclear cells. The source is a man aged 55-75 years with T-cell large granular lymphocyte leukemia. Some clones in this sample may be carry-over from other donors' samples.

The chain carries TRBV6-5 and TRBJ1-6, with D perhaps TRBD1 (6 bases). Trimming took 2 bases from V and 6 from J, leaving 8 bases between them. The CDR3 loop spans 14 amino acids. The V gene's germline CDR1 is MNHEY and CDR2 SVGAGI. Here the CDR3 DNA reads TGTGCCAGCAGTTACGGACAGCTTAATTCACCCCTCCACTTT. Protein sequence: CASSYGQLNSPLHF.

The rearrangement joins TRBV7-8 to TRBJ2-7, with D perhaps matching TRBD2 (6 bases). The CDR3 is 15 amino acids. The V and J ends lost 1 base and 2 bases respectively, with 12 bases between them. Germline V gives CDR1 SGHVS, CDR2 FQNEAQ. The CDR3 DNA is TGTGCCAGCAGCTTAGTTAGCGGAACAACCTACGAGCAGTACTTC. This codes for CASSLVSGTTYEQYF.

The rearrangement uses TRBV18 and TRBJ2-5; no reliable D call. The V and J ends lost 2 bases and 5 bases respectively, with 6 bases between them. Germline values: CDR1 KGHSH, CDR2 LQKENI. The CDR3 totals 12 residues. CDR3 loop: CASSPKRETQYF. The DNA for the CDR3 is TGTGCCAGCTCACCAAAAAGGGAGACCCAGTACTTC.

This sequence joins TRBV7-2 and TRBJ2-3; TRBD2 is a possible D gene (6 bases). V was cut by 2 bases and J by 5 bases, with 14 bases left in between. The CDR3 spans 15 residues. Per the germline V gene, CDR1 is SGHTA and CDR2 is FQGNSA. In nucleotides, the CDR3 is TGTGCCAGCAGCTTATCCAGCGGAGGGAGAGATACGCAGTATTTT. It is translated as CASSLSSGGRDTQYF.

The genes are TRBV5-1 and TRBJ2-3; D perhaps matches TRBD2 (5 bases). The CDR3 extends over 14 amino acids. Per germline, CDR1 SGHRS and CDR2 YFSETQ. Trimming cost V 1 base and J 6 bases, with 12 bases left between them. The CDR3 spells CASSLMIPGDTQYF. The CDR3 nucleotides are TGCGCCAGCAGCTTGATGATCCCGGGGGATACGCAGTATTTT.

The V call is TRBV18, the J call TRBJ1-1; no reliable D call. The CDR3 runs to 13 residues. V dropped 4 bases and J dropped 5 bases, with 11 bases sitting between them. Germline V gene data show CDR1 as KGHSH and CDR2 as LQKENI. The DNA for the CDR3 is TGTGCCAGCTCACTAAGATCGGGGACTGAAGCTTTCTTT. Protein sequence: CASSLRSGTEAFF.

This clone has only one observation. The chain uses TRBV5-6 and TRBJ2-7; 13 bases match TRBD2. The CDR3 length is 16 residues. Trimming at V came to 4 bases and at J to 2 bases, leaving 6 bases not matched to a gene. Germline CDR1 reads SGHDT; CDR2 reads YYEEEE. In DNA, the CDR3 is TGTGCCAGCAGCCAATGGGGACTAGCGGGGCCCTACGAGCAGTACTTC. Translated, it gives CASSQWGLAGPYEQYF.

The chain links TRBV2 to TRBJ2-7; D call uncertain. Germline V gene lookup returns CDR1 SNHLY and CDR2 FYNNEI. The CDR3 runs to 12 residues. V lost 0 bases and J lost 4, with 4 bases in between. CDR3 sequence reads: CASSEAGYEQYF. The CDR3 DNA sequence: TGTGCCAGCAGTGAAGCGGGGTACGAGCAGTACTTC.

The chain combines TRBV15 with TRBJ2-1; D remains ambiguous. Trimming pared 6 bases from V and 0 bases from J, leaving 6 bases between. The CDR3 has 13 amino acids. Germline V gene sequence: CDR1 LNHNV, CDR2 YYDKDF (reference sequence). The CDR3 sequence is CATRGRSYNEQFF. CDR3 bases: TGTGCCACCAGGGGTCGCTCCTACAATGAGCAGTTCTTC.

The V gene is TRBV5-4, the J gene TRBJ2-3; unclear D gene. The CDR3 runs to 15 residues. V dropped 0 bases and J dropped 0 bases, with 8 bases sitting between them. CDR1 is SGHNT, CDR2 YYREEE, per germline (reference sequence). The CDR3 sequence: CASSLAADSTDTQYF. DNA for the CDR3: TGTGCCAGCAGCTTGGCCGCGGACAGCACAGATACGCAGTATTTT.

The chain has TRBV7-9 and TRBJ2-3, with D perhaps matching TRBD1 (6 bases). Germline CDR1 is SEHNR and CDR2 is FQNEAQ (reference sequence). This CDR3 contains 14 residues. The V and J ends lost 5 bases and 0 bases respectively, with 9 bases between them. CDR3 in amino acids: CASSPDRSTDTQYF. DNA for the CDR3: TGTGCCAGCAGCCCCGACAGGAGCACAGATACGCAGTATTTT. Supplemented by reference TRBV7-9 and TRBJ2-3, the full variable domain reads DTGVSQNPRHKITKRGQNVTFRCDPISEHNRLYWYRQTLGQGPEFLTYFQNEAQLEKSRLLSDRFSAERPKGSFSTLEIQRTEQGDSAMYLCASSPDRSTDTQYFGPGTRLTVL.

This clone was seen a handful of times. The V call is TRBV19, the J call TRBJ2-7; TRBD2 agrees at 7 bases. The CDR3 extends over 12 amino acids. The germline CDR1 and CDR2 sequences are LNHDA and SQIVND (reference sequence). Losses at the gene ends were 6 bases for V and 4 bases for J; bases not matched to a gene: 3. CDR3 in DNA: TGTGCCAGTAGGGGAGGGAAATACGAGCAGTACTTC. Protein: CASRGGKYEQYF.

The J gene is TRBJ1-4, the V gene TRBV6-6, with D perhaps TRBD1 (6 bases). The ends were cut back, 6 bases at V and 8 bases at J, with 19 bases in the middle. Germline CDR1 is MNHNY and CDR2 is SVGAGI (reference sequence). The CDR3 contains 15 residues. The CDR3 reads CASRPPGQGREKLFF. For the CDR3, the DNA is TGTGCCAGCAGACCTCCGGGACAAGGGAGGGAAAAACTGTTTTTT.

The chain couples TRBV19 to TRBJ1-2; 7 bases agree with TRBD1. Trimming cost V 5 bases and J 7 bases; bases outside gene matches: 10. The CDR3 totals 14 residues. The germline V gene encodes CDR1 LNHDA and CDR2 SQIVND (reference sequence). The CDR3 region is CASSSGAGGRGYTF. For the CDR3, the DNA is TGTGCCAGTAGTTCCGGGGCAGGGGGTCGTGGCTACACCTTC.

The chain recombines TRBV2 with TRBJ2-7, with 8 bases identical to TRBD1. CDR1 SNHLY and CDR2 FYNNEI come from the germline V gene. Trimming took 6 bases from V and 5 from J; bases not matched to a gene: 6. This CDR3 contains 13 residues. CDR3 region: CASSGQGGDEQYF. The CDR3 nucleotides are TGTGCCAGCAGCGGACAGGGCGGCGACGAGCAGTACTTC.

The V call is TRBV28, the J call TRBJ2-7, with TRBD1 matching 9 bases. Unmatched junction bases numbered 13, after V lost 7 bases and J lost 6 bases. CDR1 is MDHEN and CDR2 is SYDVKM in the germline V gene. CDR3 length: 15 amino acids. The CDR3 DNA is TGTGCCAGCAACCCCATGGACAGGGGAAGGGGCGAGCAGTACTTC. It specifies CASNPMDRGRGEQYF. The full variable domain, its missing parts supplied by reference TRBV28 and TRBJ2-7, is DVKVTQSSRYLVKRTGEKVFLECVQDMDHENMFWYRQDPGLGLRLIYFSYDVKMKEKGDIPEGYSVSREKKERFSLILESASTNQTSMYLCASNPMDRGRGEQYFGPGTRLTVT.

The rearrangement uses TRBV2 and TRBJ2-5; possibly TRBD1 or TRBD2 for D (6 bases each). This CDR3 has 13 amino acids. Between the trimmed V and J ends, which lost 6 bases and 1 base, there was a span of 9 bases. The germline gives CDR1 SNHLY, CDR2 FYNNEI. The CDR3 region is CASRRGLQETQYF. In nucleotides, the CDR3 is TGTGCCAGCAGACGGGGGCTCCAAGAGACCCAGTACTTC.

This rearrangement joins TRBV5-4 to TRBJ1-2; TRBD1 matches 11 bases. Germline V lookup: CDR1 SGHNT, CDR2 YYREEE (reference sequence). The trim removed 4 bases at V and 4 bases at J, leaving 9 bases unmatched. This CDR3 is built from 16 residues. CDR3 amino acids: CASSQSPGTGGYGYTF. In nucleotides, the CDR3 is TGTGCCAGCAGCCAAAGTCCCGGGACAGGGGGCTATGGCTACACCTTC.

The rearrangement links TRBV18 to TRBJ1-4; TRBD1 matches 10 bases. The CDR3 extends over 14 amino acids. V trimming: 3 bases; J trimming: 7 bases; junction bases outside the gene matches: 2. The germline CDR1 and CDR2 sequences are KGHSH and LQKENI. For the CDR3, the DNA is TGTGCCAGCTCACCTCGGACAGGGGGTGAAAAACTGTTTTTT. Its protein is CASSPRTGGEKLFF.

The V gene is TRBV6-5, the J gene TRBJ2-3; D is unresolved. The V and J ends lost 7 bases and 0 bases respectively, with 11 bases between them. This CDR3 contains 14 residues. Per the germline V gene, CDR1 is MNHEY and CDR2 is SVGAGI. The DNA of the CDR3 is TGTGCCAGCACTTGGCTAGGGAGCACAGATACGCAGTATTTT. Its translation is CASTWLGSTDTQYF.

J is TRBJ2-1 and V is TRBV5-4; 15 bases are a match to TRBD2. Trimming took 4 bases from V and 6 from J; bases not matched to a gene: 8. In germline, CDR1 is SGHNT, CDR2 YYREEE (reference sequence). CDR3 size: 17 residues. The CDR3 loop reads CASSLGLAGGGGNEQFF. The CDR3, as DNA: TGTGCCAGCAGCCTCGGACTAGCGGGAGGGGGGGGCAATGAGCAGTTCTTC.

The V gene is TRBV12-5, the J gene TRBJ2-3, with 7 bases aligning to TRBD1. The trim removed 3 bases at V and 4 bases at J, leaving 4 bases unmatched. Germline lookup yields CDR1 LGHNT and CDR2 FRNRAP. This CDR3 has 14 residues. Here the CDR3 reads CASGFGQVSDTQYF. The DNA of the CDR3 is TGTGCTAGTGGTTTTGGACAGGTGTCAGATACGCAGTATTTT.

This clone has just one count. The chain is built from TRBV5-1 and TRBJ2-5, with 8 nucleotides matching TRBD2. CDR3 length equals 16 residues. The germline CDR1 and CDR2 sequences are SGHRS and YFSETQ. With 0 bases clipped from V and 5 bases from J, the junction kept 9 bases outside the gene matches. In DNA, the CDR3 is TGCGCCAGCAGCTTGGAGCTAGCGGGCCCGTGGGAGACCCAGTACTTC. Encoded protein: CASSLELAGPWETQYF.

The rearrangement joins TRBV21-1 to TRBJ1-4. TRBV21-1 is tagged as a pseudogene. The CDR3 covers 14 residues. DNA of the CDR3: TGTGCCAGCAGCACCTGTGCGAAGAATGAAAAACTGTTTTTT. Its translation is CASSTCAKNEKLFF.

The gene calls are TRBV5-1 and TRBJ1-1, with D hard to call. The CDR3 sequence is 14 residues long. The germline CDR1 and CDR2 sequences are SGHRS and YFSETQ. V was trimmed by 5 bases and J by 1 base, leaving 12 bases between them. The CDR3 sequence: CASRVGSGNTEAFF. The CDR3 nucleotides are TGCGCCAGCAGGGTAGGGTCTGGGAACACTGAAGCTTTCTTT.

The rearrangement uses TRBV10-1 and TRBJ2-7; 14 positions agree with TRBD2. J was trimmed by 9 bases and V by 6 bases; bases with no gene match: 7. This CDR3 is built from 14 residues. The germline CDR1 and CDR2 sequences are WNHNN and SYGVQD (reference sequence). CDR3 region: CASRSGTSGSPQYF. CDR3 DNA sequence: TGCGCCAGCAGGTCCGGGACTAGCGGGAGTCCGCAGTACTTC.

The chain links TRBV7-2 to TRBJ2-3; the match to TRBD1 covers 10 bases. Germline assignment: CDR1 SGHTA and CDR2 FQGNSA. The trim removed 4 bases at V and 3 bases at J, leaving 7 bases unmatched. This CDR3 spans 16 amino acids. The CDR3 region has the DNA TGTGCCAGCAGCTCCAGGGGACAGGGGTCAACAGATACGCAGTATTTT. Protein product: CASSSRGQGSTDTQYF.